The 5 T cell receptor beta chains below all came from one sample that was sequenced in a study of neoadjuvant anti-PD-1 for oral cavity cancer. Produced via immunoSEQ multiplex PCR; TCRdb's table is partial and in-frame only. The sample yields about 16,000 clones, around two thirds seen once. The specimen comprised PBMCs, sampled before nivolumab (anti-PD-1) treatment. The source of these receptors is a person aged 35-79 years with oral cavity squamous cell carcinoma.

The sample holds a few counts of this clone. This sequence joins TRBV9 and TRBJ2-7, with unresolved D. CDR1 is SGDLS, CDR2 YYNGEE, per germline. The CDR3 runs to 15 residues. With 0 bases removed from V and 3 bases from J, the gap between germline ends came to 13 bases. The CDR3 sequence is CASSVATGVIYEQYF. The CDR3 bases are TGTGCCAGCAGCGTAGCGACTGGAGTAATCTACGAGCAGTACTTC.

A single count supports this clone. The chain combines TRBV11-2 with TRBJ1-1; 7 nucleotides agree with TRBD1. The V gene's germline CDR1 is SGHAT and CDR2 FQNNGV. The V segment lost 5 bases and the J segment 7 bases; nucleotides outside the gene matches: 7. This CDR3 contains 13 residues. In nucleotides, the CDR3 is TGTGCCAGCAGCGTCCCGGGACAGCGTGAAGCTTTCTTT. It specifies CASSVPGQREAFF.

The V and J genes are TRBV30 and TRBJ2-5; tentative D call: TRBD2 (6 bases). The CDR3 totals 15 residues. Germline CDR1 reads GTSNPN; CDR2 reads SVGIG (reference sequence). Trimming pared 5 bases from V and 0 bases from J, leaving 16 bases between. CDR3 DNA sequence: TGTGCCTGGGCCACGGGACTTACGTACCAAGAGACCCAGTACTTC. Encoded protein: CAWATGLTYQETQYF.

The gene calls are TRBV19 and TRBJ2-7, with D possibly being TRBD2 (6 bases). Trimming stripped 4 bases from V and 3 bases from J, with 16 bases between. The germline V gene encodes CDR1 LNHDA and CDR2 SQIVND (reference sequence). The CDR3 is made up of 15 amino acids. The CDR3 sequence: CASSSMWGSGYEQYF. The CDR3 coding sequence is TGTGCCAGTAGTAGCATGTGGGGTAGCGGCTACGAGCAGTACTTC. Together with reference TRBV19 and TRBJ2-7, the CDR3 gives the full variable domain: DGGITQSPKYLFRKEGQNVTLSCEQNLNHDAMYWYRQDPGQGLRLIYYSQIVNDFQKGDIAEGYSVSREKKESFPLTVTSAQKNPTAFYLCASSSMWGSGYEQYFGPGTRLTVT.

The chain joins TRBV6-5 to TRBJ2-7; D may be TRBD1 or TRBD2 (6 bases each). The CDR3 is 14 residues long. Germline V gene lookup returns CDR1 MNHEY and CDR2 SVGAGI. V was clipped by 5 bases and J by 6 bases, with 17 bases between them. The CDR3 sequence: CASSQKLGGGEQYF. As DNA, the CDR3 is TGTGCCAGCAGTCAAAAACTGGGGGGCGGCGAGCAGTACTTC.